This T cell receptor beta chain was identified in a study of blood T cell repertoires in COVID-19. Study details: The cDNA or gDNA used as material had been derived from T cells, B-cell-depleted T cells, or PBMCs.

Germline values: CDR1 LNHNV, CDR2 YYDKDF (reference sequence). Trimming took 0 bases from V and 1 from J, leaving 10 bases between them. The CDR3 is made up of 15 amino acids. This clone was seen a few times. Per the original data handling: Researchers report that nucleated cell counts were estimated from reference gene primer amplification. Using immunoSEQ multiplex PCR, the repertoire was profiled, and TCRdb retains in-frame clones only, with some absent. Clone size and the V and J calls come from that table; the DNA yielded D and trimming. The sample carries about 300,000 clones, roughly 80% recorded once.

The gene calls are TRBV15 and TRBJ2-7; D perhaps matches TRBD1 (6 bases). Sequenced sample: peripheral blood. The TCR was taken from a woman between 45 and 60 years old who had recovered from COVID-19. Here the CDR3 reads CATSREGRGSYEQYF. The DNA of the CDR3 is TGTGCCACCAGCAGAGAGGGCAGGGGATCCTACGAGCAGTACTTC.